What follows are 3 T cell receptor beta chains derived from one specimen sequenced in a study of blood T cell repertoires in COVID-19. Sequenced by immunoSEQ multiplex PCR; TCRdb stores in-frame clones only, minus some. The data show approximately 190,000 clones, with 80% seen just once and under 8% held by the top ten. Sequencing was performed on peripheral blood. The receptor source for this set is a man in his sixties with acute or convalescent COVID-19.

CDR3 sequence (DNA): TGTGCCAGCACCCGACAGCTTAATTCACCCCTCCACTTT. This sequence encodes CASTRQLNSPLHF. J is TRBJ1-6 and V is TRBV28, with D perhaps matching TRBD1 (5 bases). Trimming took 7 bases from V and 6 from J, leaving 10 bases between them. In germline, CDR1 is MDHEN, CDR2 SYDVKM. The CDR3 is made up of 13 amino acids.

This CDR3 reads CASSFFSQQGRKQFF. The CDR3 DNA reads as TGTGCCAGCAGCTTCTTTTCTCAACAGGGTCGAAAGCAGTTCTTC. This chain joins TRBV5-6 and TRBJ2-1; weak D call: TRBD1 (6 bases). CDR3 length equals 15 residues. Germline CDR1 reads SGHDT; CDR2 reads YYEEEE. V was cut by 2 bases and J by 11 bases, with 20 bases left in between.

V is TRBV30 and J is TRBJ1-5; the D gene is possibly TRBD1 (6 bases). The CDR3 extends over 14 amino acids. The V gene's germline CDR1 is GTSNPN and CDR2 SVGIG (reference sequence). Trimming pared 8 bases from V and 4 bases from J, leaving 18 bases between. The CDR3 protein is CAVGPGQLNQPQHF. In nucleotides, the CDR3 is TGTGCCGTTGGGCCCGGACAGCTGAATCAGCCCCAGCATTTT.